This is a list of T cell receptor beta chains from one sample in a study of T cell changes during pregnancy in multiple sclerosis. Method: immunoSEQ multiplex PCR; TCRdb's copy keeps in-frame clones and lacks some. The data show about 30,000 clones, roughly nine tenths seen once. This sample comprised CD4+ T cells from peripheral blood mononuclear cells, obtained in the second trimester of pregnancy. The receptors were sampled from a female donor in good health, enrolled as a control in a pregnancy study. CDR3s include the opening cysteine and the closing phenylalanine or tryptophan. The D gene is left open where the match is weak. Clone size is shown for a subset of rows, as once, few, many or a class of expanded clone.

V gene	J gene	D gene	clone size	CDR3 protein	CDR3 DNA
TRBV27	TRBJ2-1	NA	NA	CASTGAGPSYNEQFF	TGTGCCAGCACGGGAGCGGGCCCCTCCTACAATGAGCAGTTCTTC
TRBV13	TRBJ2-7	TRBD1	NA	CASSLVDRDYEQYF	TGTGCCAGCAGCTTGGTCGACAGGGACTACGAGCAGTACTTC
TRBV25-1	TRBJ2-3	NA	NA	CASSDVGNTDTQYF	TGTGCCAGCAGCGATGTGGGCAACACAGATACGCAGTATTTT
TRBV7-2	TRBJ2-7	NA	once	CASSILSPASSSSYEQYF	TGTGCCAGCAGCATCCTGTCACCGGCTAGCTCCAGCTCCTACGAGCAGTACTTC
TRBV4-3	TRBJ1-2	NA	NA	CASSQDPGLRYGYTF	TGCGCCAGCAGCCAAGATCCGGGATTACGCTATGGCTACACCTTC
TRBV9	TRBJ1-4	NA	NA	CASSVPGWGEKLFF	TGTGCCAGCAGCGTACCAGGGTGGGGTGAAAAACTGTTTTTT
TRBV30	TRBJ2-3	TRBD1	NA	CAWSVQGTDTQYF	TGTGCCTGGAGTGTACAGGGGACAGATACGCAGTATTTT
TRBV5-6	TRBJ2-2	TRBD2	NA	CASSQTTSGRATGELFF	TGTGCCAGCAGCCAGACTACTAGCGGGAGGGCCACCGGGGAGCTGTTTTTT
TRBV4-3	TRBJ2-7	TRBD2	NA	CASSQDNGRMDEQYF	TGCGCCAGCAGCCAAGATAACGGGAGGATGGACGAGCAGTACTTC
TRBV13	TRBJ1-3	NA	NA	CASLLRQTYSGNTIYF	TGTGCCAGCCTACTTCGACAAACCTACTCTGGAAACACCATATATTTT
TRBV2	TRBJ1-6	NA	NA	CASVGEANSPLHF	TGTGCCAGCGTAGGGGAGGCCAATTCACCCCTCCACTTT
TRBV2	TRBJ2-7	TRBD2	NA	CATMPSGRASEQYF	TGTGCCACTATGCCTAGCGGGAGAGCCAGCGAGCAGTACTTC
TRBV11-2	TRBJ2-7	TRBD2	NA	CASSYPGLAYEQYF	TGTGCCAGCAGCTACCCGGGACTAGCTTACGAGCAGTACTTC
TRBV11-2	TRBJ1-1	TRBD1	NA	CASSLGTGVNTEAFF	TGTGCCAGCAGCTTAGGGACAGGGGTAAACACTGAAGCTTTCTTT
TRBV5-1	TRBJ1-2	NA	NA	CASNEGHSYGYTF	TGCGCCAGCAACGAAGGACATTCATATGGCTACACCTTC
TRBV18	TRBJ2-5	TRBD2	NA	CASSPSGLAGGETQYF	TGTGCCAGCTCACCAAGCGGACTAGCGGGAGGGGAGACCCAGTACTTC
TRBV15	TRBJ2-5	TRBD2	NA	CATSSPGREETQYF	TGTGCCACCAGCTCCCCGGGGAGGGAAGAGACCCAGTACTTC
TRBV5-1	TRBJ2-3	TRBD2	NA	CASSFNSGGLTDTQYF	TGCGCCAGCAGCTTTAATAGCGGGGGGCTCACAGATACGCAGTATTTT
TRBV14	TRBJ2-2	TRBD1	NA	CASSQVKGQGWTGELFF	TGTGCCAGCAGCCAAGTGAAGGGACAGGGTTGGACCGGGGAGCTGTTTTTT
TRBV2	TRBJ2-1	TRBD2	NA	CASRLAGESEQFF	TGTGCCAGCAGACTAGCGGGAGAAAGTGAGCAGTTCTTC
TRBV29-1	TRBJ1-4	NA	NA	CSVTNPLATNEKLFF	TGCAGCGTTACGAACCCACTGGCAACTAATGAAAAACTGTTTTTT
TRBV9	TRBJ2-2	TRBD2	NA	CASSVGVAGARTGELFF	TGTGCCAGCAGCGTAGGGGTAGCGGGGGCACGTACCGGGGAGCTGTTTTTT
TRBV18	TRBJ1-4	NA	NA	CASSPLSTGEKLFF	TGTGCCAGCTCACCGCTATCTACAGGGGAAAAACTGTTTTTT
TRBV6-1	TRBJ2-3	NA	NA	CASTHGQGKYF	TGTGCCAGCACCCACGGCCAGGGGAAGTATTTT
TRBV7-7	TRBJ2-5	TRBD2	NA	CASSPFGGLAAPGGTQYF	TGTGCCAGCAGCCCATTCGGGGGTCTAGCGGCTCCAGGAGGGACCCAGTACTTC
TRBV25-1	TRBJ1-2	NA	NA	CASSEYGLRGYGYTF	TGTGCCAGCAGTGAATACGGGCTCCGGGGCTATGGCTACACCTTC
TRBV7-2	TRBJ1-1	TRBD1	NA	CASSKDRVEGTEAFF	TGTGCCAGCAGCAAAGACAGGGTGGAGGGCACTGAAGCTTTCTTT
TRBV2	TRBJ1-2	NA	once	CASSLTGWSGYTF	TGTGCCAGCAGCCTTACAGGGTGGAGCGGCTACACCTTC
TRBV19	TRBJ2-7	TRBD2	NA	CASSIGAGGPIDEQYF	TGTGCCAGTAGTATAGGAGCGGGGGGGCCGATCGACGAGCAGTACTTC
TRBV11-2	TRBJ2-7	TRBD1	NA	CASSLVTGGSYEQYF	TGTGCCAGCAGCTTAGTGACAGGGGGCTCCTACGAGCAGTACTTC
TRBV1	TRBJ2-5	NA	NA	CTSSNRTSGGPFQETQYF	TGCACCAGCAGCAACCGGACTAGCGGGGGGCCTTTCCAAGAGACCCAGTACTTC
TRBV10-3	TRBJ2-1	TRBD2	NA	CAISDPLAGIRNEQFF	TGTGCCATCAGTGACCCGCTAGCGGGAATAAGGAATGAGCAGTTCTTC
TRBV27	TRBJ1-2	TRBD1	few	CASRPRQGVYGYTF	TGTGCCAGCAGACCTAGACAGGGGGTGTATGGCTACACCTTC
TRBV30	TRBJ1-6	NA	NA	CAWTITGGLNSPLHF	TGTGCCTGGACCATCACGGGGGGCTTGAATTCACCCCTCCACTTT
TRBV7-2	TRBJ1-4	NA	NA	CASSPSPANEKLFF	TGTGCCAGCAGCCCTTCCCCGGCTAATGAAAAACTGTTTTTT
TRBV11-2	TRBJ1-6	NA	NA	CASSLGISSYNSPLHF	TGTGCCAGCAGCTTAGGCATTAGCTCCTATAATTCACCCCTCCACTTT
TRBV5-1	TRBJ2-5	NA	NA	CASSRDFQETQYF	TGCGCCAGCAGCAGGGACTTTCAAGAGACCCAGTACTTC
TRBV15	TRBJ1-4	TRBD1	NA	CATSRDRGQGGEKLFF	TGTGCCACCAGCAGAGATAGGGGACAGGGTGGAGAAAAACTGTTTTTT
TRBV9	TRBJ2-7	TRBD2	NA	CASSRYRAGADYEQYF	TGTGCCAGCAGTCGCTATAGGGCGGGAGCTGACTACGAGCAGTACTTC
TRBV27	TRBJ1-1	NA	NA	CASSLRRGGTEAFF	TGTGCCAGCAGTTTACGGCGGGGGGGGACTGAAGCTTTCTTT
TRBV6-6	TRBJ1-1	NA	NA	CASSTVGEAFF	TGTGCCAGCAGTACGGTTGGTGAAGCTTTCTTT
TRBV7-6	TRBJ2-2	NA	NA	CASSLTGRVNTGELFF	TGTGCCAGCAGCCTTACGGGCAGGGTAAACACCGGGGAGCTGTTTTTT
TRBV30	TRBJ1-2	TRBD1	NA	CAWRYNRGSNGYTF	TGTGCCTGGAGGTATAACAGGGGGTCGAATGGCTACACCTTC
TRBV5-1	TRBJ2-3	NA	NA	CASSLGYGEADTQYF	TGCGCCAGCAGCTTGGGCTATGGGGAGGCAGATACGCAGTATTTT
TRBV30	TRBJ2-7	NA	once	CAWSQGTYEQYF	TGTGCCTGGAGTCAGGGGACCTACGAGCAGTACTTC
TRBV13	TRBJ2-2	NA	NA	CASSLRGGANTGELFF	TGTGCCAGCAGCTTACGGGGCGGGGCTAACACCGGGGAGCTGTTTTTT
TRBV6-5	TRBJ1-1	NA	NA	CASSYSRGSTEAFF	TGTGCCAGCAGTTACAGTAGGGGATCCACTGAAGCTTTCTTT
TRBV2	TRBJ2-2	NA	NA	CASSAQGTGELFF	TGTGCCAGCAGTGCCCAGGGCACCGGGGAGCTGTTTTTT
TRBV30	TRBJ1-2	NA	once	CAWRPDINNYGYTF	TGTGCCTGGAGGCCCGACATCAATAACTATGGCTACACCTTC
TRBV7-2	TRBJ1-1	TRBD1	once	CASSPGGQGGTEAFF	TGTGCCAGCAGCCCGGGGGGACAGGGAGGTACTGAAGCTTTCTTT
TRBV4-3	TRBJ2-5	TRBD1	NA	CASSQGGTGQETQYF	TGCGCCAGCAGCCAAGGCGGGACAGGTCAAGAGACCCAGTACTTC
TRBV25-1	TRBJ2-3	NA	NA	CASVSLGDSTDTQYF	TGTGCCAGCGTGTCCCTCGGGGATTCAACAGATACGCAGTATTTT
TRBV2	TRBJ2-3	NA	NA	CASTGQIGDTQYF	TGTGCCAGCACAGGGCAAATCGGAGATACGCAGTATTTT
TRBV5-4	TRBJ1-2	NA	NA	CASSLMAGGYTF	TGTGCCAGCAGCTTAATGGCTGGTGGCTACACCTTC